A selection of T cell receptor beta chains follows, all from one sample in a study of blood T cell repertoires in COVID-19. TCRdb keeps only in-frame clones here, not all; method: immunoSEQ multiplex PCR. The profile shows approximately 180,000 clones, roughly 80% of them singletons. The sample was peripheral blood. Source of these receptors: a woman aged 70-85 years with acute or convalescent COVID-19. The CDR3 runs from the conserved cysteine through the conserved F or W. The order of the fields is D gene, clone size, J gene, V gene, CDR3 DNA, CDR3 protein. The D gene is left open where the match is weak. Part of the rows lack a size; the others show once, few, many or a class for expanded clones.

>.|.|TRBJ1-4|TRBV18
TGTGCCAGCTCACCCTTTAGGGGAACGGTTGCTGAAAAACTGTTTTTT
CASSPFRGTVAEKLFF
>TRBD1|once|TRBJ2-7|TRBV11-3
TGTGCCAGCAGCTGGGGGACAGGGGACTCCTACGAGCAGTACTTC
CASSWGTGDSYEQYF
>.|.|TRBJ2-1|TRBV10-3
TGTGCCATCAGGGAGGGGTCGGGGGAGCAGTTCTTC
CAIREGSGEQFF
>TRBD1|.|TRBJ2-1|TRBV7-8
TGTGCCAGCAGCCTCGGACAGGGCTCCTACAATGAGCAGTTCTTC
CASSLGQGSYNEQFF
>.|.|TRBJ2-1|TRBV2
TGTGCCAGCAGTGTAAAGCGGCTGGAGGAGTTCTTC
CASSVKRLEEFF
>.|.|TRBJ2-1|TRBV9
TGTGCCAGCAGCGTAGCTTTTTCCCAGGGGCAAGGGCCCCTCCAGCAGTTCTTC
CASSVAFSQGQGPLQQFF
>TRBD2|.|TRBJ2-7|TRBV30
TGTGCCTTCCAGCGGGAGGTGGGCTACGAGCAGTACTTC
CAFQREVGYEQYF
>TRBD2|.|TRBJ2-3|TRBV15
TGTGCCACCAGCAGAGGACTAGCGGGGAGCACAGATACGCAGTATTTT
CATSRGLAGSTDTQYF
>TRBD1|many|TRBJ2-7|TRBV5-1
TGCGCCAGCAGCCTCCAGACAGGGGGCGCGTACGAGCAGTACTTC
CASSLQTGGAYEQYF
>.|.|TRBJ2-7|TRBV24-1
TGTGCCACCAGTCGAACAGGGAACGAGCAGTACTTC
CATSRTGNEQYF
>TRBD1|.|TRBJ1-1|TRBV28
TGTGCCAGCAGTTTGACAGGGGCGAACACTGAAGCTTTCTTT
CASSLTGANTEAFF
>TRBD2|.|TRBJ2-5|TRBV15
TGTGCCACCAGCCCTTCTAGGCTAGCGGGACTCGGAGAGACCCAGTACTTC
CATSPSRLAGLGETQYF
>.|.|TRBJ1-5|TRBV7-2
TGTGCCAGCAGCTTAGCCCTTAATCAGCCCCAGCATTTT
CASSLALNQPQHF
>.|.|TRBJ2-7|TRBV5-1
TGCGCCAGCAGCTTCGATCCAACTGCAGGGGTATCCTACGAGCAGTACTTC
CASSFDPTAGVSYEQYF
>TRBD2|few|TRBJ2-1|TRBV7-7
TGTGCCAGCAGCTCCTCGACTAGCTCCTCCGTCAATGAGCAGTTCTTC
CASSSSTSSSVNEQFF
>.|.|TRBJ1-3|TRBV7-2
TGTGCCAGCAGCCAACCGGGCCAGGGGGGAAACACCATATATTTT
CASSQPGQGGNTIYF
>.|.|TRBJ1-1|TRBV4-3
TGCGCCAGCAGCCAAGAGTCGTCCGGGGTTGGCCGTGGGGCTTTCTTT
CASSQESSGVGRGAFF
>TRBD2|.|TRBJ2-3|TRBV11-2
TGTGCCAGCAGCCGACAGGGACTAGCGCGGGTGACAGATACGCAGTATTTT
CASSRQGLARVTDTQYF
>.|.|TRBJ2-4|TRBV11-2
TGTGCCAGCAGCCAGGTCTCAGGGGCGGGAAACATTCAGTACTTC
CASSQVSGAGNIQYF
>TRBD1|.|TRBJ2-7|TRBV12-3/TRBV12-4
TGTGCCAGCCAAGGGGGCGGATCCTACGAGCAGTACTTC
CASQGGGSYEQYF
>TRBD1|few|TRBJ1-4|TRBV28
TGTGCCAGCAGGGCCCCGGGACAGGGGGAAGAAAAACTGTTTTTT
CASRAPGQGEEKLFF
>.|few|TRBJ2-5|TRBV19
TGTGCCAGTAGAGGGGGAGAGACCCAGTACTTC
CASRGGETQYF
>TRBD2|.|TRBJ2-7|TRBV19
TGTGCCAGTAAACCCACTAGCGCGCCTTCCTACGAGCAGTACTTC
CASKPTSAPSYEQYF
>TRBD1|.|TRBJ1-5|TRBV4-1
TGCGCCAGCAGCCGAGAGGGACAGGGAGGGAATCAGCCCCAGCATTTT
CASSREGQGGNQPQHF
>TRBD1|few|TRBJ1-6|TRBV5-6
TGTGCCAGCAGCTTGGAGAAGGACAGGGGGATAAATAATTCACCCCTCCACTTT
CASSLEKDRGINNSPLHF
>TRBD1|.|TRBJ1-4|TRBV7-6
TGTGCCAGCAGCGGCAGGACAGGGTGGGGTGAAAAACTGTTTTTT
CASSGRTGWGEKLFF
>TRBD1|.|TRBJ1-1|TRBV7-8
TGTGCCAGCAGCTTAGTAGGACAGGGTAACACTGAAGCTTTCTTT
CASSLVGQGNTEAFF
>TRBD1|few|TRBJ2-2|TRBV5-4
TGTGCCAGCAGCGGGACAGGGACGAACACCGGGGAGCTGTTTTTT
CASSGTGTNTGELFF
>TRBD1|.|TRBJ1-5|TRBV7-8
TGTGCCAGCAGTCGGACAGGGGGGGATCAGCCCCAGCATTTT
CASSRTGGDQPQHF
>.|.|TRBJ2-5|TRBV28
TGTGCCAGCAGTTACTTCACGCGGGTGGAGACCCAGTACTTC
CASSYFTRVETQYF
>TRBD2|.|TRBJ2-2|TRBV2
TGTGCCATCGGGCTTCTAGCGGGAGAGCCCTACGCGGACACCGGGGAGCTGTTTTTT
CAIGLLAGEPYADTGELFF
>.|.|TRBJ2-2|TRBV7-2
TGTGCCAGCAGCTTTAGCCCGAACACCGGGGAGCTGTTTTTT
CASSFSPNTGELFF
>TRBD1|few|TRBJ1-6|TRBV10-3
TGTGCCATCAGTGCCACCTCTACCGGGACAGGGGTATCACCCCTCCACTTT
CAISATSTGTGVSPLHF
>TRBD1|.|TRBJ2-6|TRBV30
TGTGCCTGGAGTGTACATTTCCATTGTGGGGACAGGGGTTGTGGGGCCAACGTCCTGACTTTC
CAWSVHFHCGDRGCGANVLTF
>TRBD2|few|TRBJ2-3|TRBV24-1
TGTGCCACCAGTGATTTGGTAGCGGGGACAGATACGCAGTATTTT
CATSDLVAGTDTQYF
>TRBD2|.|TRBJ2-3|TRBV19
TGTGCCAGTAGTATTAGCGGGGCTAGCACAGATACGCAGTATTTT
CASSISGASTDTQYF
>.|.|TRBJ2-1|TRBV5-4
TGTGCCAGCAGCGGTCGACAGAGCTCCTACAATGAGCAGTTCTTC
CASSGRQSSYNEQFF
>TRBD1|few|TRBJ2-7|TRBV27
TGTGCCAGCAGTTTGGCGGGACAGGTCTCCTACGAGCAGTACTTC
CASSLAGQVSYEQYF
>.|.|TRBJ2-7|TRBV5-1
TGCGCCAGCAGCCCGAGTTCGGCAGGGTTTTCCTACGAGCAGTACTTC
CASSPSSAGFSYEQYF
>TRBD1|.|TRBJ2-2|TRBV5-1
TGCGCCAGCAGCCGGGGACAGGGAAAGACCGGGGAGCTGTTTTTT
CASSRGQGKTGELFF
>.|.|TRBJ1-2|TRBV27
TGTGCCAGCAGTTCCCGGGACTCAGGAAGGGCTGGCTACACCTTC
CASSSRDSGRAGYTF
>TRBD1|.|TRBJ1-2|TRBV28
TGTGCCAGCAGTTTAGGACAGGTAGTCGATGGCTACACCTTC
CASSLGQVVDGYTF
>.|.|TRBJ1-2|TRBV2
TGTGCCAGCAGTGAAGCCCGGGACACCCGACGCGGCTACACCTTC
CASSEARDTRRGYTF
>TRBD2|.|TRBJ2-1|TRBV3-1/TRBV3-2
TGTGCCAGCAGTACTAGCGGGGGAGACTCCTACAATGAGCAGTTCTTC
CASSTSGGDSYNEQFF
>.|.|TRBJ2-2|TRBV11-3
TGTGCCAGCAGCCAGAGCGGAATGAACACCGGGGAGCTGTTTTTT
CASSQSGMNTGELFF
>TRBD1|few|TRBJ1-5|TRBV6-6
TGTGCCAGCACCCTGGACAGGGGGAATCAGCCCCAGCATTTT
CASTLDRGNQPQHF
>.|.|TRBJ1-5|TRBV20-1
TGCAGTGCCAGTGTGGAACAGGGTATAAGCAATCAGCCCCAGCATTTT
CSASVEQGISNQPQHF
>TRBD1|.|TRBJ1-6|TRBV6-6
TGTGCCAGCAGCCGTACGGGACAGCTTAATTCACCCCTCCACTTT
CASSRTGQLNSPLHF
>.|few|TRBJ1-1|TRBV5-6
TGTGCCAGCAGCTTGTTGGCAATTAACACTGAAGCTTTCTTT
CASSLLAINTEAFF
>TRBD2|.|TRBJ2-7|TRBV6-5
TGTGCCAGCAGGACCGGGACTACCCTAAGGGAGCAGTACTTC
CASRTGTTLREQYF
>.|few|TRBJ1-1|TRBV2
TGTGCCAGCAGTGGTCAAAACACTGAAGCTTTCTTT
CASSGQNTEAFF
>TRBD2|.|TRBJ2-1|TRBV2
TGTGCCAGCAGTGAAGCGCGACTAGCGGGAGGCAATGAGCAGTTCTTC
CASSEARLAGGNEQFF
>.|.|TRBJ2-2|TRBV5-1
TGCGCCAGCAGCTTGGGACAGTCTTGGGCCGGGGAGCTGTTTTTT
CASSLGQSWAGELFF
>.|.|TRBJ1-1|TRBV7-2
TGTGCCAGCAGCGATCCCGAGAGGTCCCAAATACAAGCTTTCTTT
CASSDPERSQIQAFF